The 20 T cell receptor beta chains reported below all come from one sample, sequenced in a study of T-cell reconstitution after alpha-beta-depleted transplantation in children. Unique molecular identifiers were incorporated during preparation of the TCRbeta library. TCRdb processed the PCR reads anew with MiXCR; each CDR3 protein has one entry. The table records some 600,000 distinct CDR3 sequences, approximately 13% of them present only once. This sample comprised PBMCs, mostly from graft donor cells, obtained 360 days after TCRalphabeta/CD19-depleted stem cell transplant. The receptors come from a male patient between 5 and 17 years old who had a stem cell transplant for acute myeloid leukemia, so the T cells may come from the graft donor.

This clonotype was seen repeatedly, ten times or more. The chain has TRBV6-6 and TRBJ2-5; D uncertain. This CDR3 has 12 residues. CDR1 MNHNY and CDR2 SVGAGI come from the germline V gene (reference sequence). Trimming stripped 0 bases from V and 5 bases from J, with 4 bases between. CDR3 DNA: TGTGCCAGCAGTTACTCTTCGGAGACCCAGTACTTC. This codes for CASSYSSETQYF.

The chain carries TRBV5-1 and TRBJ2-3; 16 nucleotides align to TRBD2. This CDR3 has 19 residues. V was clipped by 3 bases and J by 2 bases; unmatched bases: 9. CDR1 SGHRS and CDR2 YFSETQ come from the germline V gene. In nucleotides, the CDR3 is TGCGCCAGCAGCTCGGGACTAGCGGGAGGGAATCTAAACACAGATACGCAGTATTTT. This translates into CASSSGLAGGNLNTDTQYF.

V usage is TRBV20-1 and J usage is TRBJ2-7; the D gene could be TRBD1 or TRBD2 (6 bases each). This CDR3 comprises 15 residues. Per germline, CDR1 DFQATT and CDR2 SNEGSKA (reference sequence). The V end lost 3 bases, the J end lost 0 bases, and 15 bases lay between the germline ends. The CDR3 protein is CSASDSGALSYEQYF. The CDR3 bases are TGCAGTGCTAGCGACTCGGGGGCCCTCTCCTACGAGCAGTACTTC.

J is TRBJ2-5 and V is TRBV20-1, with D unresolved. V gave up 3 bases and J gave up 5 bases, with 19 bases separating them. The CDR3 consists of 15 residues. Germline V CDR1 and CDR2: DFQATT, SNEGSKA (reference sequence). This CDR3 is CSASPPIGPVETQYF. For the CDR3, the DNA is TGCAGTGCTAGTCCTCCAATTGGGCCCGTGGAGACCCAGTACTTC.

There are a few counts of this clonotype. This rearrangement joins TRBV12-3 or TRBV12-4 to TRBJ2-7; TRBD2 might be the D (5 bases). The CDR3 covers 16 residues. V was cut by 4 bases and J by 0 bases, with 16 bases left in between. CDR3 bases: TGTGCCAGCAGTTCCCACGGTGGACTGTCCTCCTACGAGCAGTACTTC. Protein product: CASSSHGGLSSYEQYF.

This clonotype was counted a few times. The chain carries TRBV19 and TRBJ2-1; 7 nucleotides match TRBD1. This CDR3 has 14 amino acids. Trimming took 7 bases from V and 5 from J; bases not matched to a gene: 8. Germline values: CDR1 LNHDA, CDR2 SQIVND (reference sequence). The CDR3 sequence: CASILTGRHNEQFF. CDR3 DNA: TGTGCCAGTATCCTGACAGGGAGACACAATGAGCAGTTCTTC.

The gene calls are TRBV27 and TRBJ2-1; D not resolved. This CDR3 contains 17 residues. Germline CDR1 is MNHEY and CDR2 is SMNVEV (reference sequence). The V end lost 4 bases, the J end lost 0 bases, and 16 bases lay between the germline ends. CDR3 DNA sequence: TGTGCCAGCAGTTCCAATAGCCGGGTATTCTCCTACAATGAGCAGTTCTTC. It yields the protein CASSSNSRVFSYNEQFF.

This clonotype has more than one count but fewer than ten. The chain combines TRBV12-3 or TRBV12-4 with TRBJ2-3; 12 bases agree with TRBD2. V lost 5 bases and J lost 3; bases outside the gene matches: 6. CDR3 length: 16 amino acids. CDR3 DNA sequence: TGTGCCAGCAGTCCACCCGGGACTAGCGGGACAGATACGCAGTATTTT. This translates into CASSPPGTSGTDTQYF.

This clonotype came up a few times. The chain links TRBV29-1 to TRBJ2-2, with D tentatively TRBD2 (6 bases). The CDR3 spans 14 residues. Germline values: CDR1 SQVTM, CDR2 ANQGSEA. V shed 5 bases and J shed 4 bases, with 14 bases lying between them. CDR3 nucleotide sequence: TGCAGCGTTCGATACCACGGGGGCACCGGGGAGCTGTTTTTT. This translates into CSVRYHGGTGELFF.

This clonotype was counted many times. This sequence joins TRBV5-1 and TRBJ2-1; 7 bases match TRBD2. V gave up 1 base and J gave up 7 bases; unmatched junction bases: 8. Germline CDR1 is SGHRS and CDR2 is YFSETQ. The CDR3 is 15 residues long. CDR3 sequence: CASSLLAGVNNEQFF. Written as DNA, the CDR3 is TGCGCCAGCAGCTTGTTGGCGGGAGTTAATAATGAGCAGTTCTTC.

The rearrangement uses TRBV27 and TRBJ1-2; unclear D gene. With 6 bases removed from V and 4 bases from J, the gap between germline ends came to 18 bases. The germline V gene encodes CDR1 MNHEY and CDR2 SMNVEV (reference sequence). This CDR3 contains 15 residues. CDR3: CASSLRGGTIYGYTF. The CDR3 DNA reads TGTGCCAGCAGCCTCCGAGGAGGCACCATCTATGGCTACACCTTC.

This clonotype has at least ten counts. V and J are TRBV7-2 and TRBJ2-7; 7 positions agree with TRBD2. The CDR3 runs 19 residues. Germline values: CDR1 SGHTA, CDR2 FQGNSA. After removal of 2 bases from V and 4 bases from J, the junction contained 20 bases not matched to a gene. CDR3 loop: CASSLLRSVAGGSRYEQYF. CDR3 nucleotides: TGTGCCAGCAGCTTACTTCGGTCGGTAGCGGGTGGTAGCCGTTACGAGCAGTACTTC.

This clonotype was observed at least ten times. The chain combines TRBV12-3 or TRBV12-4 with TRBJ2-3, with 14 bases fitting TRBD2. CDR3 length: 16 residues. Germline trimming cut 10 bases from V and 5 bases from J; bases unmatched to any gene: 11. DNA of the CDR3: TGTGCCACCAGAAAGGGACTAGCGGGAGTCGGAGATACGCAGTATTTT. This codes for CATRKGLAGVGDTQYF.

This clonotype has more than one count but fewer than ten. The rearrangement links TRBV28 to TRBJ2-3, with D perhaps matching TRBD2 (6 bases). Germline CDR1 MDHEN, CDR2 SYDVKM. The CDR3 is 15 amino acids. The V end lost 6 bases, the J end lost 0 bases, and 13 bases lay between the germline ends. The CDR3 is CASSWEAPSTDTQYF. Written as DNA, the CDR3 is TGTGCCAGCAGCTGGGAGGCCCCTAGCACAGATACGCAGTATTTT.

V and J are TRBV20-1 and TRBJ2-7; a possible D gene is TRBD2 (5 bases). The CDR3 is 14 residues long. V dropped 2 bases and J dropped 0 bases, with 11 bases sitting between them. In germline, CDR1 is DFQATT, CDR2 SNEGSKA (reference sequence). The CDR3 region has the DNA TGCAGTGCTAGATTCGGACTGAGCTCCTACGAGCAGTACTTC. Amino acid sequence: CSARFGLSSYEQYF.

The J gene is TRBJ2-2, the V gene TRBV28; D call uncertain. The germline gives CDR1 MDHEN, CDR2 SYDVKM. Trimming took off 3 bases at V and 3 bases at J, with 8 bases between the two ends. This CDR3 has 14 residues. Written as DNA, the CDR3 is TGTGCCAGCAGTTTGAATTCGGACACCGGGGAGCTGTTTTTT. Residues: CASSLNSDTGELFF.

CDR3: CASSYRAGDWSYNEQFF. The CDR3 coding sequence is TGTGCCAGCAGTTACAGGGCGGGAGATTGGTCCTACAATGAGCAGTTCTTC. V gene TRBV6-2 or TRBV6-3 combines with J gene TRBJ2-1; TRBD2 aligns across 7 bases. Germline V gene sequence: CDR1 MNHEY, CDR2 SVGEGT. The V gene end was trimmed by 2 bases and the J gene end by 1 base; junction bases not matched to a gene: 8. The CDR3 length is 17 residues.

This chain joins TRBV6-2 or TRBV6-3 and TRBJ1-1, with D tentatively TRBD1 (5 bases). CDR1 is MNHEY, CDR2 SVGEGT, per germline. The V and J ends lost 6 bases and 6 bases respectively, with 17 bases between them. The CDR3 consists of 14 residues. CDR3 sequence reads: CASSALGPTAEAFF. In DNA, the CDR3 is TGTGCCAGCAGCGCACTGGGACCGACCGCTGAAGCTTTCTTT.

This clonotype was detected only a few times. The chain carries TRBV6-5 and TRBJ2-7; possible D gene TRBD1, 6 bases. There are 14 residues in the CDR3. Trimming removed 2 bases at V and 1 base at J, with 9 bases between. The V gene's germline CDR1 is MNHEY and CDR2 SVGAGI. The CDR3 spells CASSYVGQSYEQYF. CDR3 nucleotides: TGTGCCAGCAGTTACGTGGGACAATCCTACGAGCAGTACTTC.

Only a few counts were recorded for this clonotype. The chain combines TRBV10-3 with TRBJ2-7; D gene uncertain. CDR1 and CDR2 from the germline V gene are ENHRY and SYGVKD. V was cut by 4 bases and J by 3 bases, with 7 bases left in between. This CDR3 region has 12 residues. The CDR3 spells CAISGQDYEQYF. CDR3 in DNA: TGTGCCATCAGTGGGCAGGACTACGAGCAGTACTTC.